The subject of this entry is one T cell receptor (beta chain). Its specificity is not known. The entry originates in a study of CD8 T cells in ankylosing spondylitis. Germline CDR1 is SGHVS and CDR2 is FQNEAQ. This CDR3 is 17 amino acids long. V lost 8 bases to trimming and J lost 3 bases, with 23 bases between them. Quantitative molecular-barcoded 5'-RACE generated the TCR beta libraries. Using its own MiXCR run on the 5' RACE reads, TCRdb lists one record per CDR3 protein. This sample has 150,000 to 200,000 distinct CDR3 sequences; 10% to 15% occur once, and the top ten carry approximately 11%. Notes on the study in general: Reportedly, matched ankylosing spondylitis synovial fluid was significantly enriched for disease-linked clones. Peripheral blood held disease-linked clones only at relatively low frequency, and these were CD8+. What seemed typical of ankylosing spondylitis blood was a TCR beta motif built from several highly homologous variants.

The sequencing input was blood, either unsorted or a sorted T cell fraction (not recorded which). The TCR sequence derives from a female donor with ankylosing spondylitis or in good health (not recorded which). The V and J genes are TRBV7-8 and TRBJ1-3; unclear D gene. Here the CDR3 DNA reads TGTGCCAGCGCAGCTTTCGGGCTCCAGGAGGATGGAAACACCATATATTTT. This translates into CASAAFGLQEDGNTIYF.